The 4 T cell receptor beta chains below all came from one sample that was sequenced in a study of blood T cell repertoires in COVID-19. Repertoires were generated with immunoSEQ multiplex PCR, while TCRdb's copy carries only in-frame clones and drops some. The sample includes roughly 250,000 clones, 75% to 90% of them seen just once. The sequenced material came from peripheral blood. These receptors originate from a middle-aged woman with acute or convalescent COVID-19.

The J gene is TRBJ1-2, the V gene TRBV9; TRBD1 matches 8 bases. Unmatched junction bases numbered 9, after V lost 0 bases and J lost 5 bases. The CDR3 spans 16 residues. Germline V gene data show CDR1 as SGDLS and CDR2 as YYNGEE. The DNA for the CDR3 is TGTGCCAGCAGCGTAGCAGGGGGCGGGATAGTATATGGCTACACCTTC. Translated, it gives CASSVAGGGIVYGYTF.

The chain has TRBV10-3 and TRBJ2-7; no definite D call. Germline loops: CDR1 ENHRY, CDR2 SYGVKD. The length of the CDR3 is 13 residues. V lost 0 bases to trimming and J lost 1 base, with 4 bases between them. The CDR3 bases are TGTGCCATCAGTGAGTCCCCTTCCTACGAGCAGTACGTC. This codes for CAISESPSYEQYV.

As for this clone: The identical CDR3 is also encoded by other nucleotide sequences in the sample. In nucleotides, the CDR3 is TGTGCCAGCAGCTTCATGAACACTGAAGCTTTCTTT. Its translation: CASSFMNTEAFF. This chain links TRBV7-9 with TRBJ1-1; D is unresolved. From germline, CDR1 is SEHNR and CDR2 FQNEAQ (reference sequence). Trimming removed 3 bases from V and 0 bases from J, with 2 bases in between. This CDR3 is 12 amino acids long.

This clone was picked up a small number of times. The chain combines TRBV2 with TRBJ2-7; D gene unclear. The CDR3 extends over 12 amino acids. Germline-derived CDR1 and CDR2 are SNHLY and FYNNEI. V lost 10 bases and J lost 1, with 11 bases in between. The CDR3 protein is CATLDGSYEQYV. For the CDR3, the DNA is TGTGCCACCCTCGACGGGTCCTACGAGCAGTACGTC.